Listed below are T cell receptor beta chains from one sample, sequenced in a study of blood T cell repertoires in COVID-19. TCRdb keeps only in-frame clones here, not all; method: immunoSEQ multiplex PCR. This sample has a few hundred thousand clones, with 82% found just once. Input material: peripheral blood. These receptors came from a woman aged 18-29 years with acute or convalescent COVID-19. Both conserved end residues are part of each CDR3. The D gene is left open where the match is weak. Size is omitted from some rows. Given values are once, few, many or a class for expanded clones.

TGTGCCAGCAGTTACTCTCAGGGTGGCAATCAGCCCCAGCATTTT | CASSYSQGGNQPQHF | NA | TRBV6-5 | NA | TRBJ1-5
TGTGCCACCAGTGATTTGAACCCTAGCGGGAGGAACTATGAGCAGTTCTTC | CATSDLNPSGRNYEQFF | NA | TRBV24-1 | TRBD2 | TRBJ2-1
TGTGCCAGCAGCTTATTTAACAGAGATAGCAATCAGCCCCAGCATTTT | CASSLFNRDSNQPQHF | NA | TRBV7-9 | NA | TRBJ1-5
TGTGCCAGCAGCCCCCGAGTGGGGCTCACTGAAGCTTTCTTT | CASSPRVGLTEAFF | NA | TRBV3-1/TRBV3-2 | NA | TRBJ1-1
TGTGCCAGCAGACCTAGCGGGAGGGCCAGCAATGAGCAGTTCTTC | CASRPSGRASNEQFF | NA | TRBV6-5 | TRBD2 | TRBJ2-1
TGTGCCAGCAGCCCGACTAGCGGGAGGGCTTTCGATACGCAGTATTTT | CASSPTSGRAFDTQYF | NA | TRBV7-6 | TRBD2 | TRBJ2-3
TGTGCCAGCAGCCAAGGACAGGCTAACTATGGCTACACCTTC | CASSQGQANYGYTF | NA | TRBV4-2 | NA | TRBJ1-2
TGTGCCAGCTCAGCCTGGGGGGCTGAAGCTTTCTTT | CASSAWGAEAFF | NA | TRBV18 | NA | TRBJ1-1
TGTGCCAGCAGCTCTTTCCATGGACCAGGGTACGCTCAGCCCCAGCATTTT | CASSSFHGPGYAQPQHF | once | TRBV7-2 | NA | TRBJ1-5
TGTGCCAGCAGGGGACAGGCGAACACCGGGGAGCTGTTTTTT | CASRGQANTGELFF | NA | TRBV2 | TRBD1 | TRBJ2-2
TGTGCCAGCAGCTCCGCGGGGGCTAATTCACCCCTCCACTTT | CASSSAGANSPLHF | few | TRBV5-6 | NA | TRBJ1-6
TGTGCCAGCAGCCCCAGACTAGCGGCGGCCTACGAGCAGTACTTC | CASSPRLAAAYEQYF | NA | TRBV6-2/TRBV6-3 | TRBD2 | TRBJ2-7
TGTGCCAGCAGTGAAATTCGTCCGAATCAGCCCCAGCATTTT | CASSEIRPNQPQHF | NA | TRBV6-1 | NA | TRBJ1-5
TGCGCCAGCAGCCCCGGTCCAGGGGTAGGGAATGAGCAGTTCTTC | CASSPGPGVGNEQFF | NA | TRBV5-1 | NA | TRBJ2-1
TGTGCCAGCAGAGACTACGGGGAGCTGTTTTTT | CASRDYGELFF | NA | TRBV3-1/TRBV3-2 | NA | TRBJ2-2
TGTGCCAGCAGCTTGGCCGAAGGGGGTCGAGGCACCGGGGAGCTGTTTTTT | CASSLAEGGRGTGELFF | NA | TRBV5-6 | NA | TRBJ2-2
TGCAGTGCTGAGAACTATGGCTACACCTTC | CSAENYGYTF | NA | TRBV20-1 | NA | TRBJ1-2
TGTGCCAGCAGCTTGGGCGAATGGAGCAATCAGCCCCAGCATTTT | CASSLGEWSNQPQHF | few | TRBV5-5 | NA | TRBJ1-5
TGTGCCAGCAGTAGGGGACAGTATAATTCACCCCTCCACTTT | CASSRGQYNSPLHF | NA | TRBV6-5 | TRBD1 | TRBJ1-6
TGTGCCAGCAGCGTTTTAGCGGGACCGAGCACAGATACGCAGTATTTT | CASSVLAGPSTDTQYF | few | TRBV9 | TRBD2 | TRBJ2-3
TGTGCCAGCAGCCAAGACGGACAGGGGGCGTCCTCACCCCTCCACTTT | CASSQDGQGASSPLHF | NA | TRBV4-2 | TRBD1 | TRBJ1-6
TGTGCCAGCAGTGAGGGGGCAGGGCAGGCTTTCTTT | CASSEGAGQAFF | few | TRBV25-1 | NA | TRBJ1-1
TGTGCCAGCAGCTTTAGAGAGGGCCTAAGAGAGCAGTACTTC | CASSFREGLREQYF | NA | TRBV7-8 | NA | TRBJ2-7
TGTGCCAGCAGCGTTGGGACTAGCGGGGTGGGGGAGCAGTACTTC | CASSVGTSGVGEQYF | NA | TRBV27 | TRBD2 | TRBJ2-7
TGCGCCAGCAGCTCCAGTGGTAGCGGGAGTTCGGGCAATGAGCAGTTCTTC | CASSSSGSGSSGNEQFF | few | TRBV5-1 | TRBD2 | TRBJ2-1
TGTGCCAGCAGCCCCAGGGAGGGCTATGGCTACACCTTC | CASSPREGYGYTF | NA | TRBV6-5 | NA | TRBJ1-2
TGTGCCAGCAGGCCTATCACAGGGACGAACACTGAAGCTTTCTTT | CASRPITGTNTEAFF | NA | TRBV3-1/TRBV3-2 | NA | TRBJ1-1
TGTGCCAGTAGTACAGGGGGCGAGGAGTTCTTC | CASSTGGEEFF | NA | TRBV19 | TRBD1 | TRBJ2-1
TGTGCCTGGAGCCGAGGGACACCCTCTGGAAACACCATATATTTT | CAWSRGTPSGNTIYF | NA | TRBV30 | NA | TRBJ1-3
TGTGCCTGGAAGGGAGGCAGGGACTATGGCTACACCTTC | CAWKGGRDYGYTF | NA | TRBV30 | NA | TRBJ1-2
TGTGCCAGCAGCCAGCCGATAGTTCCGACAGGGTTGATTAATTCACCCCTCCACTTT | CASSQPIVPTGLINSPLHF | NA | TRBV14 | TRBD1 | TRBJ1-6
TGTGCCAGCATGGGCCTAGGGGGTGATACGCAGTATTTT | CASMGLGGDTQYF | few | TRBV12-3/TRBV12-4 | NA | TRBJ2-3
TGTGCCAGCAGCTGGGACAGGGAACAAGAGACCCAGTACTTC | CASSWDREQETQYF | NA | TRBV7-9 | TRBD1 | TRBJ2-5
TGCAGCGTGGGGGACCAGGGGGCCGAGCAGTACTTC | CSVGDQGAEQYF | NA | TRBV29-1 | TRBD1 | TRBJ2-7
TGCGCCAGCAGCGAGCAGGGCCTAATGGGCTATGGCTACACCTTC | CASSEQGLMGYGYTF | NA | TRBV5-1 | NA | TRBJ1-2
TGCGCCAGCAGTGAACGACAGGGTGGCGAGCAGTTCTTC | CASSERQGGEQFF | NA | TRBV10-1 | TRBD1 | TRBJ2-1
TGCGCCAGCAGCTTCGGACAGGGGGGTACCGGGGAGCTGTTTTTT | CASSFGQGGTGELFF | NA | TRBV5-1 | TRBD1 | TRBJ2-2
TGTGCCAGCAGCTTACCAAGGGGTTGGGAATCTTACACCGGGGAGCTGTTTTTT | CASSLPRGWESYTGELFF | once | TRBV7-9 | NA | TRBJ2-2
TGCGCCAGCAGTGAACATGCACAGGGGACAGGAATGATCTACGAGCAGTACTTC | CASSEHAQGTGMIYEQYF | NA | TRBV10-1 | TRBD1 | TRBJ2-7
TGTGCCAGTAGTCGCCAGGGGATGTACCAAGAGACCCAGTACTTC | CASSRQGMYQETQYF | NA | TRBV19 | NA | TRBJ2-5
TGTGCCAGCAGTCCCGGGACAGGCTATGGCTACACCTTC | CASSPGTGYGYTF | NA | TRBV28 | TRBD1 | TRBJ1-2
TGTGCCAGCTCACCAGCCGCGACAGGGGCATCTCAGCCCCAGCATTTT | CASSPAATGASQPQHF | NA | TRBV18 | TRBD1 | TRBJ1-5
TGTGCCAGCAGCATCCGGGACTCCACAGATACGCAGTATTTT | CASSIRDSTDTQYF | NA | TRBV5-4 | NA | TRBJ2-3
TGTGCCAGCAGCCAGGGGACAGGGACCTACGAGCAGTACTTC | CASSQGTGTYEQYF | few | TRBV3-1/TRBV3-2 | TRBD1 | TRBJ2-7
TGTGCCAGCAGCTTAGGGGAGAACGAGCAGTACTTC | CASSLGENEQYF | NA | TRBV11-3 | NA | TRBJ2-7
TGTGCCAGCAGCCAACCGGGACAGTCGGGCAATCAGCCCCAGCATTTT | CASSQPGQSGNQPQHF | NA | TRBV5-8 | TRBD1 | TRBJ1-5
TGTGCCTGTACAGTGGGCAGGAAGAACACTGAAGCTTTCTTT | CACTVGRKNTEAFF | NA | TRBV30 | NA | TRBJ1-1
TGTGCCAGCAGCCCTACGGGAGTAGGCTACGAGCAGTACTTC | CASSPTGVGYEQYF | NA | TRBV9 | NA | TRBJ2-7
TGTGCGGCTAGCAGCGACGAGCAGTACTTC | CAASSDEQYF | NA | TRBV30 | NA | TRBJ2-7
TGCAGTGGAGCAGAGGAGACTGAAGCTTTCTTT | CSGAEETEAFF | once | TRBV20-1 | NA | TRBJ1-1
TGTGCCAGTAGTATAGGACAGGTAGGCCCCGACGAGCAGTACTTC | CASSIGQVGPDEQYF | NA | TRBV19 | NA | TRBJ2-7
TGTGCCAGCAGTTCACTTCGATTAACCAGGGGGCGCAGGGAGACCCAGTACTTC | CASSSLRLTRGRRETQYF | NA | TRBV28 | TRBD1 | TRBJ2-5
TGTGCCAGCAGCTTAGGCCTAGCGGGAGGTTACACCGGGGAGCTGTTTTTT | CASSLGLAGGYTGELFF | NA | TRBV13 | TRBD2 | TRBJ2-2
TGTGCCAGCAGCTTAACAGGGGCTGGCTACACCTTC | CASSLTGAGYTF | NA | TRBV11-2 | TRBD1 | TRBJ1-2
TGCGCCAGCAGCCTATTACAGGGAACAGATACGCAGTATTTT | CASSLLQGTDTQYF | NA | TRBV5-1 | NA | TRBJ2-3
TGTGCCAGCAGCCGTCAGGGGGGAAGCACAGATACGCAGTATTTT | CASSRQGGSTDTQYF | NA | TRBV7-2 | NA | TRBJ2-3
TGTGCCAGCAGCTCCGGGACAGGGTTTTTCGACGAGCAGTACTTC | CASSSGTGFFDEQYF | few | TRBV28 | TRBD1 | TRBJ2-7
TGTGCCAGCAGTTTCGGAGGCGAGCAGTACTTC | CASSFGGEQYF | NA | TRBV27 | NA | TRBJ2-7
TGTGCCAGCAGCGCCGACAGGGAATTCGGAGATACGCAGTATTTT | CASSADREFGDTQYF | NA | TRBV7-3 | TRBD1 | TRBJ2-3